What follows are 3 T cell receptor beta chains derived from one specimen sequenced in a study of T cells in Graves' hyperthyroidism and ophthalmopathy. The investigators amplified TCR beta CDR3 regions from RNA transcripts. The primer set for the first-round RT-PCR of the TCR CDR3 was HTBI. TCRdb used MiXCR to reprocess the multiplex PCR reads, holding one entry per CDR3 protein. The data contain approximately 370,000 distinct CDR3 sequences, about a sixth of them singletons. Sequencing was carried out using blood. These receptors all stem from a woman in her twenties or thirties with Graves' hyperthyroidism that later progressed to Graves' ophthalmopathy.

This clonotype was seen ten or more times. The chain couples TRBV5-1 to TRBJ1-1; 9 bases align to TRBD1. The junction had 6 bases not matched to a gene; V was cut back by 2 bases and J by 1 base. CDR1 is SGHRS and CDR2 is YFSETQ in the germline V gene. The CDR3 has 16 amino acids. For the CDR3, the DNA is TGCGCCAGCAGCTTCACCGGGACAGGGCGGAACACTGAAGCTTTCTTT. Translation gives CASSFTGTGRNTEAFF.

This clonotype was observed a few times. The rearrangement joins TRBV19 to TRBJ2-5; no reliable D call. Germline CDR1 LNHDA, CDR2 SQIVND (reference sequence). This CDR3 region has 13 residues. Trimming cost V 6 bases and J 1 base, with 9 bases left between them. The CDR3 nucleotides are TGTGCCAGTAGCTTCCCATTCCAAGAGACCCAGTACTTC. Protein sequence: CASSFPFQETQYF.

The chain links TRBV3-1 to TRBJ2-3; 7 nucleotides align to TRBD2. V lost 0 bases to trimming and J lost 4 bases; unmatched junction nucleotides: 13. The CDR3 runs 18 residues. Germline loops: CDR1 LGHDT, CDR2 YNNKEL (reference sequence). As DNA, the CDR3 is TGTGCCAGCAGCCAAGATCTTCTAGCGGCGCGAGCGGCAGATACGCAGTATTTT. This gives the protein CASSQDLLAARAADTQYF.